Here is one TCR beta chain with its context. Its cognate antigen is unknown. In the PCR, 60 Vbeta and 13 Jbeta primers were used. Using immunoSEQ multiplex PCR, the repertoire was profiled, and TCRdb retains in-frame clones only, with some absent. The sample consists of about 180,000 clones, more than 60% of them appearing once. V was shortened by 2 bases and J by 4 bases, with 12 bases between the two germline ends. CDR1 SNHLY and CDR2 FYNNEI come from the germline V gene. The CDR3 length is 15 residues. The data are from a study of cytomegalovirus exposure and HLA in healthy donors. Broader study findings: Later work found that TCR association rates differed between HLA loci; DRB1 had the most and HLA-C the fewest. Within a later analysis, the majority of CMV-associated TCR beta chains appeared HLA-restricted.

The sample consisted of PBMCs. V is TRBV2 and J is TRBJ1-3; maybe TRBD1 (6 bases). This sequence originates from a human donor in good health. The CDR3, as DNA: TGTGCCAGCAGTGAACGACAGGTGGGGGGAAACACCATATATTTT. Translation gives CASSERQVGGNTIYF.